This T cell receptor beta chain was obtained from a study of blood T cell repertoires in COVID-19. Study-level background: Samples of COVID-19 (acute and convalescent) were obtained from the United States, Italy and Spain. PBMCs, B-cell-depleted T cells, or T cells were the source of the cDNA or gDNA that made up the material.

J was trimmed by 0 bases and V by 1 base; bases with no gene match: 3. Germline CDR1 and CDR2: LNHDA and SQIVND (reference sequence). The CDR3 consists of 17 residues. Authors' processing steps: Reference gene primer amplification gave nucleated cell count estimates. TCRdb's copy holds only in-frame clones and misses some; the assay was immunoSEQ multiplex PCR. The D gene and trimming were derived from the DNA, and the V and J assignments and clone size from that table. The sample holds about 390,000 clones, more than 70% seen once. The clonotype was recovered from a woman aged 55-69 years with COVID-19, enrolled during active disease. Sequenced sample: peripheral blood. V gene TRBV19 combines with J gene TRBJ2-1, with 10 bases lining up with TRBD2. For the CDR3, the DNA is TGTGCCAGTAGTATAGGGACTAGCGGTGGCTCCTACAATGAGCAGTTCTTC. It specifies CASSIGTSGGSYNEQFF.